Below are 30 T cell receptor beta chains sequenced from a single sample in a study of technical replicates of blood from several donors. Clones were sequenced by immunoSEQ multiplex PCR, and TCRdb holds only the in-frame ones, with some missing. The table lists some 80,000 clones, 90% to 97% of them singletons, with roughly 0.36% in the top ten. Sequencing was performed on T cells isolated from PBMCs. Receptors were obtained from a human donor in good health.

This chain connects TRBV2 to TRBJ1-5, with D possibly being TRBD1 (5 bases). This CDR3 is 12 amino acids long. The V and J ends lost 3 bases and 10 bases respectively, with 10 bases between them. Germline values: CDR1 SNHLY, CDR2 FYNNEI. CDR3 loop: CASSEGTGPQHF. The CDR3 region has the DNA TGTGCCAGCAGTGAGGGAACAGGTCCCCAGCATTTT. Full variable domain (rest looked up from reference TRBV2 and TRBJ1-5): EPEVTQTPSHQVTQMGQEVILRCVPISNHLYFYWYRQILGQKVEFLVSFYNNEISEKSEIFDDQFSVERPDGSNFTLKIRSTKLEDSAMYFCASSEGTGPQHFGDGTRLSIL.

V is TRBV19 and J is TRBJ2-3; D ambiguous. CDR1 is LNHDA and CDR2 is SQIVND in the germline V gene (reference sequence). CDR3 length: 12 amino acids. Trimming removed 6 bases at V and 5 bases at J, with 9 bases between. The CDR3 region is CASRSQQDTQYF. The CDR3 coding sequence is TGTGCCAGTAGATCCCAACAAGATACGCAGTATTTT.

This chain connects TRBV18 to TRBJ2-1; the D gene is possibly TRBD1 (5 bases). V was cut by 3 bases and J by 6 bases, with 21 bases left in between. CDR3 length: 17 residues. CDR1 and CDR2 (germline): KGHSH, LQKENI. The CDR3 loop is CASSPNSLIIRGNEQFF. The CDR3 nucleotides are TGTGCCAGCTCACCCAACTCCCTAATAATAAGGGGCAATGAGCAGTTCTTC.

The chain is built from TRBV27 and TRBJ2-7; D is perhaps TRBD1 (5 bases). In germline, CDR1 is MNHEY, CDR2 SMNVEV (reference sequence). The CDR3 has 13 amino acids. V dropped 3 bases and J dropped 3 bases, with 9 bases sitting between them. CDR3 sequence: CASSFGQGYEQYF. In DNA form, the CDR3 reads TGTGCCAGCAGTTTCGGCCAGGGCTACGAGCAGTACTTC.

This chain joins TRBV5-1 and TRBJ2-2, with no clear D. Germline CDR1 SGHRS, CDR2 YFSETQ. The CDR3 extends over 13 amino acids. V was cut by 0 bases and J by 4 bases, with 4 bases left in between. The CDR3 loop reads CASSLELTGELFF. The CDR3 DNA is TGCGCCAGCAGCTTGGAGCTCACCGGGGAGCTGTTTTTT. Full variable domain (remainder filled in from reference TRBV5-1 and TRBJ2-2): KAGVTQTPRYLIKTRGQQVTLSCSPISGHRSVSWYQQTPGQGLQFLFEYFSETQRNKGNFPGRFSGRQFSNSRSEMNVSTLELGDSALYLCASSLELTGELFFGEGSRLTVL.

The chain combines TRBV10-3 with TRBJ2-3; possible D gene TRBD1, 6 bases. The CDR3 is 14 amino acids. CDR1 and CDR2 from the germline V gene are ENHRY and SYGVKD. Trimming stripped 6 bases from V and 1 base from J, with 11 bases between. DNA of the CDR3: TGTGCCATCAGCTACGAGGGGGGCACAGATACGCAGTATTTT. Translation gives CAISYEGGTDTQYF.

The rearrangement uses TRBV27 and TRBJ2-1, with TRBD2 as a possible D gene (5 bases). This CDR3 has 13 amino acids. Trimming stripped 2 bases from V and 10 bases from J, with 12 bases between. Germline V gene lookup returns CDR1 MNHEY and CDR2 SMNVEV (reference sequence). CDR3 sequence (DNA): TGTGCCAGCAGTTTAGGTACTCGAGGGGAGCAGTTCTTC. Residues: CASSLGTRGEQFF.

This chain joins TRBV7-9 and TRBJ2-7, with a tentative D call TRBD1 (6 bases). V shed 5 bases and J shed 4 bases, with 18 bases lying between them. Germline CDR1 reads SEHNR; CDR2 reads FQNEAQ (reference sequence). This CDR3 region has 15 residues. The CDR3 nucleotides are TGTGCCAGCAGCCCCCCCACAGGGATTCGGTACGAGCAGTACTTC. Protein: CASSPPTGIRYEQYF.

The chain is built from TRBV6-6 and TRBJ1-1; tentative D call: TRBD1 (5 bases). The CDR3 loop spans 12 amino acids. V lost 5 bases, J lost 7 bases, and 11 bases lay in between. Germline V gene data show CDR1 as MNHNY and CDR2 as SVGAGI (reference sequence). The CDR3 region is CASSPGRGEAFF. CDR3 DNA: TGTGCCAGCAGTCCAGGGCGAGGTGAAGCTTTCTTT.

Notes on this clone: Within the sample, other DNA sequences also encode this same CDR3. This chain uses TRBV4-1 with TRBJ2-2, with a tentative D call TRBD2 (6 bases). Germline V gene sequence: CDR1 MGHRA, CDR2 YSYEKL. The length of the CDR3 is 17 residues. The V gene lost 0 bases and the J gene lost 3 bases, with 14 bases spanning the gap. DNA of the CDR3: TGCGCCAGCAGCCAAGATTCGGGGGAAAGCTACACCGGGGAGCTGTTTTTT. It yields the protein CASSQDSGESYTGELFF.

To note about this clone: A read error may account for a junction end that differs from germline. This chain joins TRBV6-1 and TRBJ2-1, with D possibly being TRBD1 (5 bases). The CDR3 totals 15 residues. Germline assignment: CDR1 MNHNS and CDR2 SASEGT. CDR3 nucleotides: TGTGCCAGCAGTGATTCAGGGTATCCTTACAGTGAGCAGTTCTTC. Translation: CASSDSGYPYSEQFF.

CDR3 DNA: TGTGCCAGCAGTTACACACGACAGGTTAATGAAAAACTGTTTTTT. Its translation: CASSYTRQVNEKLFF. The J gene is TRBJ1-4, the V gene TRBV6-6; the D gene is possibly TRBD1 (6 bases). Trimming left V 2 bases short and J 4 bases short, with 11 bases between. The germline V gene encodes CDR1 MNHNY and CDR2 SVGAGI (reference sequence). There are 15 residues in the CDR3.

The chain couples TRBV29-1 to TRBJ2-2; 12 bases fit TRBD1. CDR3 size: 16 residues. Germline V lookup: CDR1 SQVTM, CDR2 ANQGSEA. Trimming at V came to 6 bases and at J to 1 base, leaving 6 bases not matched to a gene. CDR3 bases: TGCAGCGTGTACCGGGACAGGGGGCGGAACACCGGGGAGCTGTTTTTT. Protein product: CSVYRDRGRNTGELFF.

V and J are TRBV5-1 and TRBJ2-2, with a tentative D call TRBD2 (6 bases). In germline, CDR1 is SGHRS, CDR2 YFSETQ. The V and J ends lost 4 bases and 4 bases respectively, with 17 bases between them. There are 16 residues in the CDR3. For the CDR3, the DNA is TGCGCCAGCAGCGGCCGGGACTGGGGGTTCACCGGGGAGCTGTTTTTT. This codes for CASSGRDWGFTGELFF. The whole variable domain, filled in from reference TRBV5-1 and TRBJ2-2, reads KAGVTQTPRYLIKTRGQQVTLSCSPISGHRSVSWYQQTPGQGLQFLFEYFSETQRNKGNFPGRFSGRQFSNSRSEMNVSTLELGDSALYLCASSGRDWGFTGELFFGEGSRLTVL.

This clone was recorded only once. This rearrangement joins TRBV4-1 to TRBJ1-3; 7 nucleotides agree with TRBD1. The CDR3 is made up of 16 amino acids. Trimming removed 7 bases from V and 0 bases from J; junction bases left unmatched: 9. The germline V gene has CDR1 MGHRA and CDR2 YSYEKL. The CDR3 region is CASTPSTGDSGNTIYF. CDR3 nucleotide sequence: TGCGCCAGCACCCCGAGCACAGGGGACTCTGGAAACACCATATATTTT.

The V and J genes are TRBV4-1 and TRBJ1-3; D call uncertain. CDR1 and CDR2 (germline): MGHRA, YSYEKL. The V end was cut by 3 bases, the J end by 8 bases, with 8 bases between. The CDR3 spans 12 residues. The CDR3 here is CASSQMGDTIYF. DNA of the CDR3: TGCGCCAGCAGCCAGATGGGAGACACCATATATTTT.

The rearrangement links TRBV19 to TRBJ1-1; D is undetermined. The germline V gene encodes CDR1 LNHDA and CDR2 SQIVND (reference sequence). This CDR3 comprises 14 residues. The V end was cut by 0 bases, the J end by 7 bases, with 12 bases between. CDR3 sequence: CASSIEASGLEAFF. The CDR3, as DNA: TGTGCCAGTAGTATAGAGGCATCTGGACTTGAAGCTTTCTTT.

The chain couples TRBV11-2 to TRBJ1-1; TRBD1 aligns across 7 bases. This CDR3 has 13 residues. Germline values: CDR1 SGHAT, CDR2 FQNNGV. Trimming at V came to 5 bases and at J to 1 base, leaving 1 base not matched to a gene. DNA of the CDR3: TGTGCCAGCAGCACAGGGGAGAACACTGAAGCTTTCTTT. Translated, it gives CASSTGENTEAFF.

The V gene is TRBV9, the J gene TRBJ2-5, with 9 positions matching TRBD2. V was pared by 0 bases and J by 5 bases, with 8 bases of the junction left unmatched. This CDR3 comprises 16 residues. Germline V gene sequence: CDR1 SGDLS, CDR2 YYNGEE. CDR3 residues: CASSVGIAGVGETQYF. In DNA form, the CDR3 reads TGTGCCAGCAGCGTAGGCATAGCGGGAGTGGGGGAGACCCAGTACTTC.

This chain joins TRBV6-1 and TRBJ1-1, with a possible D match to TRBD1 (6 bases). CDR3 size: 15 residues. Germline V lookup: CDR1 MNHNS, CDR2 SASEGT. Trimming took off 6 bases at V and 6 bases at J, with 20 bases between the two ends. In DNA, the CDR3 is TGTGCCAGCAGATTCCTCAGGGGAGGGGCCCCTGAAGCTTTCTTT. Translating gives CASRFLRGGAPEAFF.

The CDR3 nucleotides read TGTGCCAGCAGCTTCGCGGGAGAGGACGAGCAGTACTTC. It yields the protein CASSFAGEDEQYF. The chain employs TRBV7-9 and TRBJ2-7; 7 bases line up with TRBD2. V shed 3 bases, J shed 5 bases, and the junction held 4 bases outside the gene matches. Looked up from germline, CDR1 is SEHNR and CDR2 is FQNEAQ (reference sequence). The CDR3 length is 13 residues.

The chain couples TRBV7-6 to TRBJ1-4, with D possibly matching TRBD1 (5 bases). Trimming took off 5 bases at V and 7 bases at J, with 20 bases between the two ends. The CDR3 consists of 16 residues. The germline V gene encodes CDR1 SGHVS and CDR2 FNYEAQ. The CDR3, as DNA: TGTGCCAGCAGCCGGGTCATGACAGCCTTAAGTGAAAAACTGTTTTTT. This gives the protein CASSRVMTALSEKLFF.

The chain uses TRBV5-6 and TRBJ2-3; D remains ambiguous. V was pared by 0 bases and J by 5 bases, with 16 bases between. Germline V CDR1 and CDR2: SGHDT, YYEEEE. The CDR3 consists of 16 residues. For the CDR3, the DNA is TGTGCCAGCAGCTTGGCCGTTCTTGGAGCTGGAGATACGCAGTATTTT. Encoded protein: CASSLAVLGAGDTQYF.

The chain uses TRBV18 and TRBJ1-1, with a weak D call TRBD1 (5 bases). V was cut by 5 bases and J by 0 bases, with 10 bases left in between. The germline CDR1 and CDR2 sequences are KGHSH and LQKENI. The CDR3 consists of 14 residues. The CDR3 is CASSTTTVNTEAFF. CDR3 DNA sequence: TGTGCCAGCTCAACTACGACAGTGAACACTGAAGCTTTCTTT.

The chain is built from TRBV6-1 and TRBJ2-7, with 8 nucleotides matching TRBD2. Per germline, CDR1 MNHNS and CDR2 SASEGT. The V gene end was trimmed by 6 bases and the J gene end by 6 bases; junction bases not matched to a gene: 7. The CDR3 totals 13 residues. CDR3 protein: CASRIAGWGEQYF. CDR3 nucleotides: TGTGCCAGCAGGATAGCGGGGTGGGGCGAGCAGTACTTC.

The V call is TRBV4-1, the J call TRBJ2-7, with 9 positions matching TRBD2. V gave up 3 bases and J gave up 0 bases; unmatched junction bases: 6. There are 16 residues in the CDR3. Germline assignment: CDR1 MGHRA and CDR2 YSYEKL. The CDR3, as DNA: TGCGCCAGCAGCCAGCAACTAGCGGGTAGCTCCTACGAGCAGTACTTC. Amino acid sequence: CASSQQLAGSSYEQYF.

V usage is TRBV19 and J usage is TRBJ2-5; TRBD1 is a possible D gene (5 bases). Germline V gives CDR1 LNHDA, CDR2 SQIVND (reference sequence). The CDR3 extends over 12 amino acids. Trimming shortened V by 7 bases and J by 1 base, and 7 bases separated the two germline ends. The CDR3 DNA follows: TGTGCCAGTAAGGGGCTCCAAGAGACCCAGTACTTC. Translation gives CASKGLQETQYF.

This rearrangement joins TRBV15 to TRBJ2-1, with D tentatively TRBD2 (6 bases). Germline-derived CDR1 and CDR2 are LNHNV and YYDKDF (reference sequence). V gave up 3 bases and J gave up 6 bases, with 12 bases separating them. The CDR3 runs 14 residues. CDR3 amino acids: CATSRRDGINEQFF. DNA of the CDR3: TGTGCCACCAGCAGGCGGGACGGAATCAATGAGCAGTTCTTC.

J is TRBJ2-7 and V is TRBV5-1; 7 bases line up with TRBD1. The CDR3 covers 14 residues. Trimming removed 2 bases from V and 2 bases from J; junction bases left unmatched: 4. Looked up from germline, CDR1 is SGHRS and CDR2 is YFSETQ. CDR3 nucleotides: TGCGCCAGCAGCTTTACAGGGGTGCCCTACGAGCAGTACTTC. Its translation: CASSFTGVPYEQYF.

The chain uses TRBV7-8 and TRBJ1-4; weak D call: TRBD1 (5 bases). The V end was cut by 5 bases, the J end by 8 bases, with 9 bases between. This CDR3 region has 12 residues. Germline V gene data show CDR1 as SGHVS and CDR2 as FQNEAQ. The CDR3 DNA sequence: TGTGCCAGCAGCGAACACAGGGAAAAACTGTTTTTT. Protein sequence: CASSEHREKLFF.